Listed below are T cell receptor beta chains from one sample, sequenced in a study of T cells in localized non-small cell lung cancer. Generated by immunoSEQ multiplex PCR, the TCRdb table keeps only in-frame clones and is missing some. The sample includes about 3,500 clones, roughly 45% of them seen just once. This specimen consisted of lung tumor tissue, obtained before any cancer treatment. Receptors originate from a male donor older than 55 with stage I lung adenocarcinoma. CDR3s include the opening cysteine and the closing phenylalanine or tryptophan.

TRBV7-5,CASSLGVQAYEQYF
TRBV9,CASSEIGFRQPQHF
TRBV19,CASSVRQGLTEAFF
TRBV30,CAWNRGRDTEAFF
TRBV28,CASSYLQGSTYEQYF
TRBV18,CASSAQGSNTGELFF
TRBV30,CAWSPGQGNQPQHF
TRBV6-8,CASRTGGRGFGTEAFF
TRBV4-1,CASSPLGRTAEKLFF
TRBV11-3,CASSFSGGIANTGELFF
TRBV19,CASSLRPAGSTDTQYF
TRBV28,CASSLPVTYEQYF
TRBV6-8,CASQGADPRNEKLFF
TRBV19,CASNLTTAGEQYF
TRBV19,CASRPDRGSTGELFF
TRBV9,CASSTGGEEEKLFF
TRBV6-7,CASSASRFLNSPLHF
TRBV30,CASSGGPGTEAFF
TRBV25-1,CASTWGSGLEQFF
TRBV25-1,CATRGDSGETYNEQFF
TRBV18,CASSPPGTGAGYNEQFF
TRBV11-3,CASSQGTSGSTGELFF
TRBV19,CASSSDGGSGNTIYF
TRBV25-1,CATGTVEETQYF
TRBV9,CASSETGRNYGYTF
TRBV6-8,CASSYSNPGGGRETQYF
TRBV6-8,CASTQILRTDTQYF
TRBV7-4,CASSSSPTRPQNSPLHF
TRBV18,CASSPIPGNGYTF
TRBV25-1,CASSTTGGETQYF
TRBV18,CASSRDKNTGELFF
TRBV19,CASSMGRGSGELFF
TRBV18,CASSLGQGAEAFF
TRBV11-3,CASSPYDRPYEQYF
TRBV28,CASSFRGNYGYTF
TRBV18,CASSPEQSNTEAFF
TRBV23-1,CASSHGGTGGGTTEAFF
TRBV18,CASSPTGQNEKLFF
TRBV12-5,CASGLPPSPQHF
TRBV25-1,CASSEYRGNTGELFF
TRBV11-3,CASSPNVGTNTGELFF
TRBV15,CATSVVGLNNEQFF
TRBV9,CASSAGGGTRYEQYF
TRBV28,CANRSLAGVTGELFF
TRBV6-8,CASSYGDRGDYGYTF
TRBV9,CASSVGLDAYNEQFF
TRBV11-3,CASSPLGAGGSGQYF
TRBV28,CASSSRGGQPQHF